The clone carrying this TCR beta chain has just a few counts. Its antigen is as yet unknown. The data originate from a study of T-cell reconstitution after alpha-beta-depleted transplantation in children. Unique molecular identifiers were used in preparing the TCRbeta library. Each CDR3 protein gets one entry after TCRdb re-called the PCR reads with MiXCR. Counted here are around 270,000 distinct CDR3 sequences, over 7.5% occurring once; the ten biggest clones make up 8.5% to 9.5%. Study results and caveats: Alpha-beta T cells present about two months after transplant were reported to originate from several hundred expanded graft clones. The authors attributed T-cell counts and diversity one year after transplant mostly to newly produced T cells.

The specimen comprised peripheral blood, sampled 360 days after TCRalphabeta/CD19-depleted stem cell transplant. This receptor was identified in a female patient between 2 and 15 years old who had a stem cell transplant for Fanconi anemia, so the T cells may come from the graft donor.

DNA of the CDR3: TGTGCCAGCAGTTACTGGCGAGAGAGAGGGGCCAACGTCCTGACTTTC. Encoded protein: CASSYWRERGANVLTF. This rearrangement joins TRBV6-5 to TRBJ2-6; D gene uncertain. Per the germline V gene, CDR1 is MNHEY and CDR2 is SVGAGI. V lost 1 base, J lost 4 bases, and 11 bases lay in between. The CDR3 consists of 16 residues.